A selection of T cell receptor beta chains follows, all from one sample in a study of response to subunit inactivated influenza vaccine. TCRdb called the RT-PCR reads again in MiXCR, with one record for every CDR3 protein. The sample lists 250,000 to 350,000 distinct CDR3 sequences, 22% seen once, with 10% to 13% in the top ten. This sample comprised PBMCs from blood, obtained less than 22 months after vaccination. The receptors shown here come from a man between 50 and 69 years old who received an inactivated influenza vaccine. The CDR3 runs from the conserved cysteine through the conserved F or W. The D gene is left open where the match is weak. Expanded clones are given a class, and other clones once, few, many or no size at all.

size	D	V	J	CDR3	DNA
-	TRBD2	TRBV24-1	TRBJ2-1	CATSDGGVHEQFF	TGTGCCACCAGTGATGGGGGGGTCCATGAGCAGTTCTTC
-	-	TRBV28	TRBJ2-3	CASTVGGVRTDTQYF	TGTGCCAGCACCGTGGGTGGAGTTCGCACAGATACGCAGTATTTT
-	-	TRBV5-1	TRBJ2-7	CASSPPGGGGRYEQYF	TGCGCCAGCAGCCCACCAGGGGGAGGGGGCAGGTACGAGCAGTACTTC
once	-	TRBV6-5	TRBJ2-1	CASSFPSGQQFF	TGTGCCAGCAGTTTCCCCTCGGGACAGCAGTTCTTC
many	TRBD1	TRBV15	TRBJ1-1	CATSRDAGGWDTEAFF	TGTGCCACCAGCAGAGATGCAGGGGGGTGGGACACTGAAGCTTTCTTT
-	TRBD1	TRBV20-1	TRBJ1-5	CSARGDRVEPQHF	TGCAGTGCTAGAGGGGACAGAGTGGAGCCCCAGCATTTT
few	-	TRBV28	TRBJ2-2	CASTLRGGRDTGELFF	TGTGCCAGCACCCTGAGGGGGGGCCGGGACACCGGGGAGCTGTTTTTT
-	-	TRBV6-4	TRBJ1-2	CASGDGTNYGYTF	TGTGCCAGCGGCGACGGTACTAACTATGGCTACACCTTC
-	-	TRBV20-1	TRBJ2-7	CSALLLASSYEQYF	TGCAGTGCCCTGCTGCTAGCGAGCTCCTACGAGCAGTACTTC
few	TRBD2	TRBV20-1	TRBJ2-2	CSAKTGLAGGQRAVTGELFF	TGCAGTGCTAAGACCGGACTAGCGGGGGGGCAGCGAGCGGTCACCGGGGAGCTGTTTTTT
-	-	TRBV4-3	TRBJ1-5	CASSQDLGGPYQPQHF	TGCGCCAGCAGCCAAGATCTGGGAGGGCCGTATCAGCCCCAGCATTTT
few	-	TRBV11-2	TRBJ1-1	CASSYGRTEAFF	TGTGCCAGCAGCTACGGGAGGACTGAAGCTTTCTTT
-	-	TRBV5-1	TRBJ1-1	CASSFTGRRNTEAFF	TGCGCCAGCAGCTTCACGGGACGCAGGAACACTGAAGCTTTCTTT
-	TRBD2	TRBV29-1	TRBJ2-1	CSVLSGEANEQFF	TGCAGCGTCCTTAGCGGGGAGGCCAATGAGCAGTTCTTC
once	TRBD2	TRBV7-2	TRBJ2-3	CASSLWVAGGTDTQYF	TGTGCCAGCAGCTTATGGGTAGCGGGGGGCACAGATACGCAGTATTTT
few	TRBD1	TRBV6-1	TRBJ1-6	CATSTGRWNSPLHF	TGTGCCACATCGACAGGGAGATGGAATTCACCCCTCCACTTT
-	TRBD1	TRBV29-1	TRBJ2-7	CSVAGGGPLLGYEQYF	TGCAGCGTGGCAGGGGGCGGCCCCCTTTTAGGCTACGAGCAGTACTTC
-	-	TRBV20-1	TRBJ1-5	CSAVEGEANQPQHF	TGCAGTGCTGTGGAGGGGGAGGCCAATCAGCCCCAGCATTTT
-	-	TRBV6-1	TRBJ2-3	CASSQAQADTQYF	TGTGCCAGCAGTCAAGCCCAGGCAGATACGCAGTATTTT
many	TRBD2	TRBV7-2	TRBJ2-3	CASSWTSGSTDTQYF	TGTGCCAGCAGCTGGACTAGCGGGAGCACAGATACGCAGTATTTT
-	TRBD1	TRBV5-1	TRBJ2-2	CASSPDRGRMGELFF	TGCGCCAGCAGCCCGGACAGGGGGCGCATGGGGGAGCTGTTTTTT
many	-	TRBV6-2/TRBV6-3	TRBJ1-1	CASSYSLYEAFF	TGTGCCAGCAGTTACTCGTTGTATGAAGCTTTCTTT
few	-	TRBV29-1	TRBJ1-5	CSGSQGSNQPQHF	TGCAGCGGGAGCCAGGGTAGCAATCAGCCCCAGCATTTT
few	TRBD1	TRBV5-1	TRBJ2-7	CASSLGTGREQYF	TGCGCCAGCAGCTTGGGGACAGGGCGCGAGCAGTACTTC
-	TRBD1	TRBV7-2	TRBJ1-2	CTSSLAETGSYGYTF	TGTACCAGCAGCCTTGCCGAGACAGGGAGCTATGGCTACACCTTC
few	TRBD1	TRBV5-1	TRBJ2-5	CASNLDREETQYF	TGCGCCAGCAATTTGGACAGGGAAGAGACCCAGTACTTC
few	-	TRBV4-3	TRBJ2-3	CASSPGARGDTQYF	TGCGCCAGCAGCCCCGGGGCTCGTGGCGATACGCAGTATTTT
few	-	TRBV4-2	TRBJ2-6	CASSQEQVDGANVLTF	TGTGCCAGCAGCCAAGAACAGGTCGATGGGGCCAACGTCCTGACTTTC
-	TRBD1	TRBV7-2	TRBJ1-5	CASSLGTGNGQPQHF	TGTGCCAGCAGCCTTGGGACAGGGAATGGTCAGCCCCAGCATTTT